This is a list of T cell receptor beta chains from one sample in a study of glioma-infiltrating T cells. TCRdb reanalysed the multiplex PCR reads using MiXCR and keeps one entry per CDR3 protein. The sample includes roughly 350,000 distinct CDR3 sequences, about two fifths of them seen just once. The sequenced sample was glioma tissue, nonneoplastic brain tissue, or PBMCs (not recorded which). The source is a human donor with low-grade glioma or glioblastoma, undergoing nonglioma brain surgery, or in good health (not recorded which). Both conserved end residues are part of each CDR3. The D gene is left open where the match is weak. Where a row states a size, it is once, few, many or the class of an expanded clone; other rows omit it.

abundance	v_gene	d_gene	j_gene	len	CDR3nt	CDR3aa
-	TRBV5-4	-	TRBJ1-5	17	TGTGCCAGCAGTGACGGGCCGAGGAGGTCGGGCAGTCAGCCCCAGCATTTT	CASSDGPRRSGSQPQHF
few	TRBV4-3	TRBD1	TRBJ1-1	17	TGCGCCAGCAGCCAAGTCCGGGACAGGGGTATGAACACTGAAGCTTTCTTT	CASSQVRDRGMNTEAFF
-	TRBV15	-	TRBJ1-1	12	TGTGCCATCGGACAGCGGGGCACTGAAGCTTTCTTT	CAIGQRGTEAFF
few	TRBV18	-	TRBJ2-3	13	TGTGCCGGAACGGGTTTTGAAGCAGATACGCAGTATTTT	CAGTGFEADTQYF
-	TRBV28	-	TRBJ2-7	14	TGTGCCAGCAGTTTCCTCCCGGGGACTTACGAGCAGTACTTC	CASSFLPGTYEQYF
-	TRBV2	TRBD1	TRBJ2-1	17	TGTGCCAGGACGCTTAGGTGGACAGGGGGTTCCTACAATGAGCAGTTCTTC	CARTLRWTGGSYNEQFF
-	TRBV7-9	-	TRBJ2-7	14	TGCGCCAGCAGCTTAGTGGGATCTTCCTACGGGCAGTACTTC	CASSLVGSSYGQYF
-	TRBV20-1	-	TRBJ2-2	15	TGCAGTGCTAGAGATTCCAGCGGGAACACCGGGGAGCTGTTTTTT	CSARDSSGNTGELFF
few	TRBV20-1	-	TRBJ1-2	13	TGCAGTGCTAGAGATGGCAGGGTCTATGGCTACACCTTC	CSARDGRVYGYTF
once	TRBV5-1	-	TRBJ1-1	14	TGCGCCAGCAGCTTGGAGGTAGGGATTACTGAAGCTTTCTTT	CASSLEVGITEAFF
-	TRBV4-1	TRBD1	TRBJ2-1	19	TGCGCCAGCAGCGTTTGGGACAGGGAGGGATATAGCTCCTACAATGAGCAGTTCTTC	CASSVWDREGYSSYNEQFF
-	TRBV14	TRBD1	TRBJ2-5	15	TGTGCCAGCAGCCCATTGGGACAGGCCCAAGAGACCCAGTACTTC	CASSPLGQAQETQYF
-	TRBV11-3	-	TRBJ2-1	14	TGTGCCAGCAGCTCGACTACCCCCTACAATGAGCAGTTCTTC	CASSSTTPYNEQFF
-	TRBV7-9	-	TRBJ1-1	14	TGTGCCAGCAATCTAGAGGGGACCGGGACAAAAGCTTTCTTT	CASNLEGTGTKAFF
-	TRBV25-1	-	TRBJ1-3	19	TGTGCCAGCAGTGTTAAAATTTCCGACAGGTCGCACGCTGGAAACACCATATATTTT	CASSVKISDRSHAGNTIYF
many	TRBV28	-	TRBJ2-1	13	TGTGCCAGCAGTCCTCTATTGGGCTCCGGGCAGTTCTTC	CASSPLLGSGQFF
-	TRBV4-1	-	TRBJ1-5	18	TGCGCCAGCAGCCACCCTACCGACGAGGTACGAGGGAATCAGCCCCAGCATTTT	CASSHPTDEVRGNQPQHF
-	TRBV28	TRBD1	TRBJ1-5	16	TGTGCCAGCAGTCCACTGACAGGGGACAGGAATCAGCCCCAGCATTTT	CASSPLTGDRNQPQHF
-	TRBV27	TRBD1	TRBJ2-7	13	TGTGCCAGCAGATTCCGGGACAGGGGGGAGCAGTACTTC	CASRFRDRGEQYF
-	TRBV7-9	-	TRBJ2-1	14	TGTGCCAGCAGCTTAGAAACTAGATACAATGAGCAGTTCTTC	CASSLETRYNEQFF
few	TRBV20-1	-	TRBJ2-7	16	TGCAGTGCTAGAGATCGCCCCGGGAGAGGCTATTACGAGCAGTACTTC	CSARDRPGRGYYEQYF
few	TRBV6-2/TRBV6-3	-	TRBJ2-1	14	TGTGCCAGCAGTGGGGGGACCTCCTACAATGAGCAGTTCTTC	CASSGGTSYNEQFF
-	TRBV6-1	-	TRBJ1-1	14	TGTGCCATCAGTCGGACGGTCCAGAGCACTGAAGCTTTCTTT	CAISRTVQSTEAFF
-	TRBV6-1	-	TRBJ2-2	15	TGTGCCACGTGGGCGGCGGACTCGAACACCGGGGAGCTGTTTTTT	CATWAADSNTGELFF
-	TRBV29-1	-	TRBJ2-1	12	TGCAGCGGGGGGGGACAGGACAATGAGCAGTTCTTC	CSGGGQDNEQFF
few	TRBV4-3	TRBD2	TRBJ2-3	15	TGCGCCAGCAGCCTTCAGCGGGAGCCGATAGATACGCAGTATTTT	CASSLQREPIDTQYF
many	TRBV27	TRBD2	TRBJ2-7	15	TGTGCCAGCAGTACCACTAGCGGTTCCTCCTACGAGCAGTACTTC	CASSTTSGSSYEQYF
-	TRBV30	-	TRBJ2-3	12	TGTGCCTGGAAACTAGCAATAGATACGCAGTATTTT	CAWKLAIDTQYF
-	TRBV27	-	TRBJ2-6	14	TGTGCCAGCAGCCGAGTCCCTGGGGCCAACGTCCTGACTTTC	CASSRVPGANVLTF
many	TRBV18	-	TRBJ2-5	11	TGTGCCAGCTCACCTTCAGAGACCCAGTACTTC	CASSPSETQYF
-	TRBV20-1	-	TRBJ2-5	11	TGCAATACTATGGCGGGAGAGACCCAGTACTTC	CNTMAGETQYF
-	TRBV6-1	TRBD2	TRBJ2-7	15	TGTGCCAGCAGCTCCGGGACTAGCGGGAGTTGGGAGCAGTACTTC	CASSSGTSGSWEQYF
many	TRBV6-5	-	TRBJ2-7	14	TGTGCCAGCAGTTACTCCCCTTCGACCCACGAGCAGTACTTC	CASSYSPSTHEQYF
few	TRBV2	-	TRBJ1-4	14	TGTGCCAGCAGGGGGATAGCAACTAATGAAAAACTGTTTTTT	CASRGIATNEKLFF
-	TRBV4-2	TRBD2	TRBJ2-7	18	TGTGCCAGCAGCCAACTCCCGGGGACTAGCGGGAGTTTCTACGAGCAGTACTTC	CASSQLPGTSGSFYEQYF
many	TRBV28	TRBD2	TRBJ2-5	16	TGTGCCAGCAGTCCACCGGGACTAGCGGGATTGAAGACCCAGTACTTC	CASSPPGLAGLKTQYF
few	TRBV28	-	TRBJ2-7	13	TGTGCCAGCAGTTTAACAGCATTCTACGAGCAGTACTTC	CASSLTAFYEQYF
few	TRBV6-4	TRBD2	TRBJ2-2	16	TGTGCCAGCAGTCGGCAAGCGGGGGCGAACACCGGGGAGCTGTTTTTT	CASSRQAGANTGELFF
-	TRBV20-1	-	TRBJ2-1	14	TGCAGTGCTAGAGATCCCGGCCAGGGGATGGGGCAGTTCTTC	CSARDPGQGMGQFF
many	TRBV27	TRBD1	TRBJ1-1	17	TGTGCCAGCAATAATCCGGGACCAGGACAGGGTGTCACTGAAGCTTTCTTT	CASNNPGPGQGVTEAFF
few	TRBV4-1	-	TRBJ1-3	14	TGCGCCAGCAGCCAAGTGGCGTCTGGAAACACCATATATTTT	CASSQVASGNTIYF
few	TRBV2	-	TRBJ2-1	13	TGTGCCAGCAGTAGACAGCCGGACGATGAGCAGTTCTTC	CASSRQPDDEQFF
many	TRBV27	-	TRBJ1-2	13	TGTGCCAGCAGTTTGGGGCAGGGGTTTGGCTACACCTTC	CASSLGQGFGYTF
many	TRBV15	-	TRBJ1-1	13	TGTGCCACCAGCGGGTTTTCGAACACTGAAGCTTTCTTT	CATSGFSNTEAFF